This T cell receptor (beta chain) is drawn from a study of cytotoxic CD8 clonotypes in ibrutinib-treated CLL. Study-wide background: Overall, 24 responses were partial and 2 complete; following median roughly 62 months, roughly 15 patients stayed remitted and roughly twelve progressed. An average of 255,043 productive templates and some 99,000 productive rearrangements was obtained per sample.

Extraction of roughly 2 micrograms of genomic DNA from cryopreserved PBMCs supplied material for TCR beta libraries. Target depth was 1 in 200,000 to 1 in 1 million T cells, about 10x per clonotype. Using immunoSEQ multiplex PCR, the repertoire was profiled, and TCRdb retains in-frame clones only, with some absent. Found here are just over 200,000 clones, nearly 80% of them singletons; the top ten hold about an eighth. V lost 10 bases to trimming and J lost 4 bases, with 19 bases between them. The CDR3 is 14 amino acids. Germline V gene data show CDR1 as MNHEY and CDR2 as SMNVEV (reference sequence).

Sequenced here: PBMCs, sampled after 12 months of ibrutinib treatment. The rearrangement links TRBV27 to TRBJ1-2; no clear D gene. This TCR derives from a human donor with chronic lymphocytic leukemia. The CDR3 nucleotides read TGTGCCACCCTTAGCCTCGTTGAGGGCTATGGCTACACCTTC. This encodes CATLSLVEGYGYTF.